This TCR beta chain is from a study of blood T cell repertoires in COVID-19. As for the study in general: The analysed material was cDNA or gDNA that came from T cells, B-cell-depleted T cells, or PBMCs.

Using immunoSEQ multiplex PCR, the repertoire was profiled, and TCRdb retains in-frame clones only, with some absent. The sample lists about 140,000 clones; around 81% were seen once. Source material: peripheral blood. This receptor was obtained from a woman aged 60 to 75 with acute or convalescent COVID-19.

The CDR3 is CASSPSYEQYF. The CDR3 DNA reads TGTGCCAGCAGCCCATCCTACGAGCAGTACTTC. V and J are TRBV7-9 and TRBJ2-7; no reliable D call. The CDR3 runs 11 residues. CDR1 and CDR2 from the germline V gene are SEHNR and FQNEAQ (reference sequence). Trimming cost V 5 bases and J 1 base, with 3 bases left between them. The whole variable domain, remainder taken from reference TRBV7-9 and TRBJ2-7, is DTGVSQNPRHKITKRGQNVTFRCDPISEHNRLYWYRQTLGQGPEFLTYFQNEAQLEKSRLLSDRFSAERPKGSFSTLEIQRTEQGDSAMYLCASSPSYEQYFGPGTRLTVT.